These 10 T cell receptor beta chains came from one sample sequenced in a study of T cells in women clearing cervical HPV infection. The table came from immunoSEQ multiplex PCR; TCRdb's copy has only in-frame clones and leaves some out. Its clone listing holds under 35,000 clones. Sample: blood buffy coat. The receptors here all came from a woman aged 18-69 years with a cervical HPV16 infection that either progressed to CIN3+ or cleared (not recorded which).

Concerning this clone itself: The CDR3 is cut off 3 residues early in the read; its end comes from the germline J gene. V gene TRBV5-1 combines with J gene TRBJ2-7; no definite D call. The CDR3 contains 13 residues. The germline V gene encodes CDR1 SGHRS and CDR2 YFSETQ. Trimming cost V 0 bases and J 0 bases, with 4 bases left between them. The sequenced CDR3 bases are TGCGCCAGCAGCTTGGCCAGCTCCTACGAG. Translating gives CASSLASSYE. The entire CDR3 reads CASSLASSYEQYF.

In regard to this clone: The CDR3 extends 3 residues past the end of the read, so its final part is completed from the germline J gene. V gene TRBV5-4 combines with J gene TRBJ2-3; no clear D. Germline loops: CDR1 SGHNT, CDR2 YYREEE (reference sequence). This CDR3 contains 12 residues. The V and J ends lost 3 bases and 1 base respectively, with 3 bases between them. Incomplete CDR3 DNA: TGTGCCAGCAGCTCGGGCACAGATACG. It codes for CASSSGTDT. In full, the CDR3 reads CASSSGTDTQYF.

Concerning this clone: Sequencing ends 3 residues short of the CDR3 end; the germline J gene provides the rest. The chain links TRBV7-8 to TRBJ2-2; TRBD2 matches 9 bases. The CDR3 is made up of 17 amino acids. V was pared by 5 bases and J by 0 bases, with 7 bases of the junction left unmatched. Germline-derived CDR1 and CDR2 are SGHVS and FQNEAQ. The CDR3 bases that were read are TGTGCCAGCAGCGCCGCGGGGGGGAGAGCGAACACCGGGGAG. Its translation is CASSAAGGRANTGE. The complete CDR3 reads CASSAAGGRANTGELFF.

As regards this clone: Sequencing ends 3 residues short of the CDR3 end; the germline J gene provides the rest. The chain combines TRBV14 with TRBJ2-4; 11 bases map to TRBD2. After removal of 0 bases from V and 0 bases from J, the junction contained 7 bases not matched to a gene. Germline CDR1 reads SGHDN; CDR2 reads FVKESK. The CDR3 is 19 residues long. CDR3 sequence: CASSQESGLAVLAKNIQYF. The CDR3 bases that were read are TGTGCCAGCAGCCAAGAATCGGGACTAGCGGTTCTAGCCAAAAACATT.

The DNA read from the CDR3 is TGTGCCAGTAGTATAGTCTCGTACAGAACAACACCCAACACTGAA. Translating it yields CASSIVSYRTTPNTE. In full, the CDR3 reads CASSIVSYRTTPNTEAFF. The rearrangement joins TRBV19 to TRBJ1-1, with D hard to call. With the read ending 3 residues before the CDR3 end, the germline J gene is used to fill in that end. V shed 1 base and J shed 2 bases, with 20 bases lying between them. Looked up from germline, CDR1 is LNHDA and CDR2 is SQIVND (reference sequence). The CDR3 contains 18 residues.

As concerns this clone: Read data end 3 residues before the CDR3 end; the end is taken from the germline J gene. The chain joins TRBV28 to TRBJ1-4, with D tentatively TRBD1 (5 bases). V dropped 8 bases and J dropped 7 bases, with 11 bases sitting between them. This CDR3 is 12 amino acids long. Germline CDR1 MDHEN, CDR2 SYDVKM. The CDR3 DNA, read in part, is TGTGCCAGCGCGGGACTCGGTGAAAAA. The encoded protein is CASAGLGEK. The whole CDR3 reads CASAGLGEKLFF.

Notes on this clone: The read terminates 3 residues before the CDR3 end, so the remaining end is supplied by the germline J gene. The chain is built from TRBV7-2 and TRBJ2-1; D is possibly TRBD2 (6 bases). CDR1 SGHTA and CDR2 FQGNSA come from the germline V gene. Trimming pared 5 bases from V and 6 bases from J, leaving 17 bases between. The CDR3 extends over 15 amino acids. Here the CDR3 reads CASSPQGGLGNEQFF. The DNA read from the CDR3 is TGTGCCAGCAGCCCTCAGGGAGGCTTGGGCAATGAG. Filled out from reference TRBV7-2 and TRBJ2-1, the complete variable domain reads GAGVSQSPSNKVTEKGKDVELRCDPISGHTALYWYRQSLGQGLEFLIYFQGNSAPDKSGLPSDRFSAERTGGSVSTLTIQRTQQEDSAVYLCASSPQGGLGNEQFFGPGTRLTVL.

Points on this clone: The read gets to within 3 residues of the CDR3 end, and the germline J gene fills in the rest. The chain employs TRBV28 and TRBJ2-5; D is uncertain. This CDR3 is built from 15 residues. Germline V lookup: CDR1 MDHEN, CDR2 SYDVKM. The V gene lost 7 bases and the J gene lost 7 bases, with 22 bases spanning the gap. Incomplete CDR3 DNA: TGTGCCAGCACCCCCGGGTCCTTAGAAAAAGCGACC. Its protein product is CASTPGSLEKAT. The entire CDR3 is CASTPGSLEKATQYF.

Details on this clone: The DNA ends 3 residues before the CDR3 does, and the rest of the CDR3 is filled in from the germline J gene. The chain joins TRBV18 to TRBJ1-2; no definite D call. Germline V CDR1 and CDR2: KGHSH, LQKENI. The CDR3 runs to 15 residues. The part of the CDR3 DNA that was read is TGTGCCAGCTCAGCAGACTTACTCTCCTACAATGAC. This codes for CASSADLLSYND. The CDR3 as a whole reads CASSADLLSYNDYTF.

A word on this clone: The read ends 3 residues before the CDR3 terminus; that terminus is restored from the germline J gene. V gene TRBV25-1 combines with J gene TRBJ1-6, with D tentatively TRBD1 (6 bases). Germline-derived CDR1 and CDR2 are MGHDK and SYGVNS. Trimming shortened V by 2 bases and J by 7 bases, and 18 bases separated the two germline ends. This CDR3 has 17 amino acids. The covered CDR3 bases are TGTGCCAGCAGTGAAGCTTTTGGGGGCCCATCGAATTCACCC. This translates into CASSEAFGGPSNSP. In full, the CDR3 is CASSEAFGGPSNSPLHF.